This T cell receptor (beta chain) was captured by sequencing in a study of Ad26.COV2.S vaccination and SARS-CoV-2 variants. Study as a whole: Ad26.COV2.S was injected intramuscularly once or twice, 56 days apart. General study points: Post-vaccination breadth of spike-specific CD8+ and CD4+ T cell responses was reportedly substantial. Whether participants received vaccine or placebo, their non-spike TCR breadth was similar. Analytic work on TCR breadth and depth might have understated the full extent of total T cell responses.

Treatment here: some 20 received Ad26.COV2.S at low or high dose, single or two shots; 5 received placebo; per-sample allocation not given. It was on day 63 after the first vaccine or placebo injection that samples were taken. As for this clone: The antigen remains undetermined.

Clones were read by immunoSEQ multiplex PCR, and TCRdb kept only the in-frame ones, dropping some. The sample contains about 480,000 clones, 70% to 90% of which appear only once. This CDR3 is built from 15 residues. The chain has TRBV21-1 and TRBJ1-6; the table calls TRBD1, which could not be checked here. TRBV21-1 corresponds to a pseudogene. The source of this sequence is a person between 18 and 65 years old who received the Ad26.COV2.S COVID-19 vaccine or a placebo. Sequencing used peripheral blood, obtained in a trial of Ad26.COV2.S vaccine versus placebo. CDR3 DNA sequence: TGTGCCAGCAGCAAAGGGGACAGGGAAAGCTTACCCCTCCACTTT. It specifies CASSKGDRESLPLHF.